This T cell receptor beta chain comes out of a study of T cell responses to AZD1222 COVID-19 vaccine. Overall study results and limits: There were mostly white British donors and more females than males, and clonal diversity was possibly underestimated. Increases in Spike-specific TCR breadth and depth were seen after two AZD1222 doses.

With respect to this clone: Its specificity is unknown.

Trimming stripped 3 bases from V and 3 bases from J, with 15 bases between. In germline, CDR1 is LNHNV, CDR2 YYDKDF (reference sequence). The CDR3 is made up of 16 amino acids. TCRdb's table, derived via immunoSEQ multiplex PCR, lists solely in-frame clones and lacks some. The sample lists around 200,000 clones, around 94% seen once, with 1.6% in the top ten. The V call is TRBV15, the J call TRBJ1-3; D is possibly TRBD1 (6 bases). The TCR was taken from an adult who received the AZD1222 COVID-19 vaccine. The starting material was peripheral blood, obtained 28 days after the second AZD1222 dose. The CDR3 bases are TGTGCCACCAGCAGTCAAACAGGGAAATTTGGAAACACCATATATTTT. Amino acids: CATSSQTGKFGNTIYF.